This passage covers 2 T cell receptor beta chains from one sample sequenced in a study of blood T cells in healthy people across ages. Using a J-beta primer mix together with a sample-barcoded 5' primer, a second PCR was run for about 6 to 12 cycles. MiXCR was run by TCRdb on the 5' RACE reads, yielding one entry per CDR3 protein. This sample has about 1.8 million distinct CDR3 sequences; less than 50% occur once, and the top ten carry roughly 2%. Sequenced: blood. The receptors come from a woman in her thirties or forties in good health.

This chain uses TRBV27 with TRBJ2-7; D may be TRBD2 (5 bases). The CDR3 contains 17 residues. Trimming took off 3 bases at V and 2 bases at J, with 20 bases between the two ends. CDR1 is MNHEY, CDR2 SMNVEV, per germline (reference sequence). The CDR3 DNA sequence: TGTGCCAGCAGTTTGTCGTCTTTATCGGGGAGACCCTACGAGCAGTACTTC. This codes for CASSLSSLSGRPYEQYF.

The sample holds a few counts of this clonotype. The CDR3 nucleotides are TGTGCCAGCAGCTTAGGGGGGACAGGGGGCCTGGAGACCCAGTACTTC. Translation: CASSLGGTGGLETQYF. V is TRBV7-2 and J is TRBJ2-5; TRBD1 aligns across 12 bases. Germline CDR1 SGHTA, CDR2 FQGNSA. V was clipped by 1 base and J by 5 bases; unmatched bases: 5. The CDR3 is 16 amino acids.